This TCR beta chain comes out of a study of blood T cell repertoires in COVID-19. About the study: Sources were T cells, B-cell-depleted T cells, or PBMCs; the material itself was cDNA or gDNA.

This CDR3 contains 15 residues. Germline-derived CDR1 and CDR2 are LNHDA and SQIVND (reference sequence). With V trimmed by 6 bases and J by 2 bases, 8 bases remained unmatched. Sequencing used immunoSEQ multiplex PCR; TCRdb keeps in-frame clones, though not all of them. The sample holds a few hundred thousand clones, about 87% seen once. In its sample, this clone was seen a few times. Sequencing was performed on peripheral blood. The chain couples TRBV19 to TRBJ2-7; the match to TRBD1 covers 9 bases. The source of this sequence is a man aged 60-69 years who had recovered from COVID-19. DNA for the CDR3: TGTGCCAGTAGCCCCCTCCGGGACAGGGCCTACGAGCAGTACTTC. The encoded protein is CASSPLRDRAYEQYF.